The rows below give T cell receptor beta chains drawn from one sample of a study of blood T cell repertoires in COVID-19. The table came from immunoSEQ multiplex PCR; TCRdb's copy has only in-frame clones and leaves some out. The data contain around 200,000 clones, about 85% of them singletons. Sequenced: peripheral blood. Receptors were obtained from an elderly woman with acute or convalescent COVID-19. Both conserved end residues are part of each CDR3. D genes are given only for firm matches. Expanded clones get a size class; other rows say once, few or many, or leave the size out.

>TRBJ1-1|once|17|NA|TRBV19
CASSDTRPLGNAGGAFF
TGTGCCAGTAGCGATACCCGTCCCCTGGGGAACGCCGGCGGGGCTTTCTTT
>TRBJ2-7|NA|15|NA|TRBV4-2
CASSQVAGISYEQYF
TGTGCCAGCAGCCAAGTGGCCGGGATCTCCTACGAGCAGTACTTC
>TRBJ2-1|NA|16|NA|TRBV7-9
CASSSQAWSSYNEQFF
TGTGCCAGCAGCTCCCAAGCGTGGAGCTCCTACAATGAGCAGTTCTTC
>TRBJ2-1|NA|11|TRBD2|TRBV5-8
CASSWAGGEFF
TGTGCCAGCAGCTGGGCGGGAGGGGAGTTCTTC
>TRBJ1-5|NA|14|NA|TRBV19
CASIAQGQVQPQHF
TGTGCCAGTATCGCACAGGGCCAAGTTCAGCCCCAGCATTTT
>TRBJ2-5|NA|13|TRBD2|TRBV27
CASSRGGGETQYF
TGTGCCAGCAGTCGGGGCGGGGGAGAGACCCAGTACTTC
>TRBJ2-5|few|14|NA|TRBV25-1
CASSESRARETQYF
TGTGCCAGCAGTGAATCGAGGGCTAGAGAGACCCAGTACTTC
>TRBJ2-1|NA|14|TRBD1|TRBV6-5
CAIARATGGYEQFF
TGTGCCATCGCCCGGGCGACAGGGGGCTATGAGCAGTTCTTC
>TRBJ2-1|NA|15|TRBD2|TRBV5-1
CASTTSGSSYNEQFF
TGCGCCAGCACTACTAGCGGGAGCTCCTACAATGAGCAGTTCTTC
>TRBJ2-7|NA|15|NA|TRBV6-5
CASSSQTGRTYEQYF
TGTGCCAGCAGTTCCCAGACAGGAAGGACCTACGAGCAGTACTTC
>TRBJ2-3|NA|14|TRBD1|TRBV7-9
CASTFGQGSDTQYF
TGTGCCAGCACCTTCGGACAGGGCTCAGATACGCAGTATTTT
>TRBJ1-3|once|14|NA|TRBV6-1
CASTVQGIGNTIYF
TGTGCCAGCACCGTACAGGGAATCGGAAACACCATATATTTT
>TRBJ2-7|NA|13|NA|TRBV9
CASSVPQGYEQYF
TGTGCCAGCAGCGTCCCACAGGGCTACGAGCAGTACTTC
>TRBJ2-5|NA|14|TRBD1|TRBV28
CASSLGQGKETQYF
TGTGCCAGCAGCCTAGGACAGGGGAAAGAGACCCAGTACTTC
>TRBJ1-2|NA|14|NA|TRBV5-4
CASSLDTGVYGYTF
TGTGCCAGCAGCTTGGACACGGGGGTGTATGGCTACACCTTC
>TRBJ2-1|NA|17|NA|TRBV21-1
CASSQFRGRGNYNEQFF
TGTGCCAGCAGCCAATTCCGGGGCAGGGGCAACTACAATGAGCAGTTCTTC
>TRBJ1-3|NA|14|TRBD1|TRBV27
CASSGTASGNTIYF
TGTGCCAGCAGTGGGACAGCTTCTGGAAACACCATATATTTT
>TRBJ1-4|NA|15|NA|TRBV19
CASRVQQGTNEKLFF
TGTGCCAGTAGAGTCCAACAGGGAACTAATGAAAAACTGTTTTTT
>TRBJ2-3|NA|13|NA|TRBV6-5
CASLRAATDTQYF
TGTGCCAGTCTGCGGGCAGCCACAGATACGCAGTATTTT
>TRBJ1-4|once|14|NA|TRBV28
CASSQTTGFEKLFF
TGTGCCAGCAGCCAAACGACAGGCTTTGAAAAACTGTTTTTT
>TRBJ1-4|NA|13|TRBD1|TRBV29-1
CSGRGQTSEKLFF
TGCAGCGGCCGGGGACAGACTTCTGAAAAACTGTTTTTT
>TRBJ1-2|NA|13|TRBD1|TRBV19
CASRDRGPGGYTF
TGTGCCAGTAGGGACAGGGGGCCGGGAGGCTACACCTTC
>TRBJ2-7|NA|12|TRBD2|TRBV30
CALRAGVGEQYF
TGTGCCTTAAGGGCGGGAGTAGGCGAGCAGTACTTC
>TRBJ1-2|NA|14|NA|TRBV9
CASSPPPSRYGYTF
TGTGCCAGCAGCCCCCCACCTTCGAGATATGGCTACACCTTC
>TRBJ1-1|NA|12|NA|TRBV6-5
CASYPGNTEAFF
TGTGCCAGCTACCCGGGGAACACTGAAGCTTTCTTT
>TRBJ1-5|few|14|TRBD1|TRBV27
CASSPGQVGRPQHF
TGTGCCAGCAGCCCTGGACAGGTCGGGCGGCCCCAGCATTTT
>TRBJ1-6|NA|14|TRBD1|TRBV10-3
CAISRQGDNSPLHF
TGTGCCATCAGCCGACAGGGGGATAATTCACCCCTCCACTTT
>TRBJ1-4|NA|15|TRBD1|TRBV5-1
CASSTIQGAAEKLFF
TGCGCCAGCAGCACAATTCAGGGGGCGGCTGAAAAACTGTTTTTT
>TRBJ2-3|NA|13|TRBD2|TRBV11-2
CASSLAGTDTQYF
TGTGCCAGCTCACTAGCGGGGACAGATACGCAGTATTTT
>TRBJ1-5|NA|10|NA|TRBV12-3/TRBV12-4
CAWGEQPQHF
TGTGCCTGGGGGGAACAGCCCCAGCATTTT
>TRBJ2-7|NA|16|TRBD1|TRBV6-1
CASSEFGTGSAYEQYF
TGTGCCAGCAGTGAGTTTGGGACAGGGAGCGCCTACGAGCAGTACTTC
>TRBJ2-1|NA|16|NA|TRBV7-2
CASSLEGARSYNEQFF
TGTGCCAGCAGCTTAGAAGGGGCTAGATCCTACAATGAGCAGTTCTTC
>TRBJ1-2|NA|17|NA|TRBV4-1
CASSQEGGRGVGYGYTF
TGCGCCAGCAGCCAAGAGGGCGGGAGAGGGGTCGGGTATGGCTACACCTTC
>TRBJ1-2|once|13|NA|TRBV29-1
CSTTGLTNYGYTF
TGCAGTACAACGGGACTAACGAACTATGGCTACACCTTC
>TRBJ2-5|few|17|TRBD1|TRBV4-3
CASSQGIGTGGIETQYF
TGCGCCAGCAGCCAAGGAATAGGGACAGGGGGTATAGAGACCCAGTACTTC
>TRBJ2-2|NA|11|NA|TRBV6-5
CASRGYGELFF
TGTGCCAGTAGGGGATACGGGGAGCTGTTTTTT
>TRBJ2-3|NA|17|TRBD2|TRBV10-3
CAISAQVSGVSTDTQYF
TGTGCCATCAGTGCTCAGGTTAGCGGGGTGAGCACAGATACGCAGTATTTT
>TRBJ1-3|NA|17|NA|TRBV4-3
CASSQDGGGSSGNTIYF
TGCGCCAGCAGCCAAGATGGGGGCGGCTCCTCTGGAAACACCATATATTTT
>TRBJ2-1|NA|19|TRBD2|TRBV3-1/TRBV3-2
CASSQDIASGKPSYNEQFF
TGTGCCAGCAGCCAAGATATCGCTAGCGGGAAGCCCTCCTACAATGAGCAGTTCTTC
>TRBJ2-1|NA|16|TRBD1|TRBV7-2
CASSLIIGTGGTEQFF
TGTGCCAGCAGCTTAATAATCGGGACAGGGGGCACTGAGCAGTTCTTC
>TRBJ2-5|NA|19|TRBD2|TRBV12-5
CASGRRQRWAGGPYETQYF
TGTGCTAGTGGCCGACGCCAGCGTTGGGCGGGAGGGCCTTATGAGACCCAGTACTTC